A single sample is the source of the 7 T cell receptor beta chains below, sequenced in a study of post-analysis software for immune sequencing data. What these receptors recognize is not known. Study-wide points: Compared with controls, patients had more of about 5 TRBV segments, including TRBV5-6, TRBV5-1 and TRBV20-1.

Unique molecular identifiers tagged the TCR beta cDNA libraries. TCRdb analysed the PCR reads with MiXCR anew, one entry per CDR3 protein. The table lists about 460,000 distinct CDR3 sequences, less than 45% of them singletons. The sample consisted of blood. The source of these receptors is a girl aged 5-17 years with multiple sclerosis.

This clonotype was recorded many times. The chain is built from TRBV29-1 and TRBJ2-5, with 7 bases lining up with TRBD2. The CDR3 runs 12 residues. V was clipped by 3 bases and J by 4 bases; unmatched bases: 2. The germline gives CDR1 SQVTM, CDR2 ANQGSEA. The CDR3 nucleotides read TGCAGCGTTGAGTGGGGGGGAGAGACCCAGTACTTC. This translates into CSVEWGGETQYF.

This clonotype was seen a few times. The V and J genes are TRBV20-1 and TRBJ2-5; 10 nucleotides line up with TRBD2. The J call may be incorrect, as the DNA end agrees better with TRBJ2-7. Germline lookup yields CDR1 DFQATT and CDR2 SNEGSKA (reference sequence). The CDR3 has 15 amino acids. CDR3 DNA sequence: TGCAGTGCTACCCCGGGTAGCGGGAGGTTCTACGAGCAGTACTTC. Translating it yields CSATPGSGRFYEQYF.

This clonotype was counted a few times. V usage is TRBV20-1 and J usage is TRBJ1-5; 9 nucleotides match TRBD1. CDR3 length: 15 residues. Trimming removed 3 bases from V and 4 bases from J; junction bases left unmatched: 7. Per the germline V gene, CDR1 is DFQATT and CDR2 is SNEGSKA (reference sequence). The CDR3 sequence: CSARATGGLNQPQHF. CDR3 nucleotides: TGCAGTGCTAGGGCGACAGGGGGTCTGAATCAGCCCCAGCATTTT.

This chain uses TRBV7-9 with TRBJ2-1; D is perhaps TRBD2 (6 bases). There are 13 residues in the CDR3. V lost 6 bases to trimming and J lost 4 bases, with 10 bases between them. From germline, CDR1 is SEHNR and CDR2 FQNEAQ (reference sequence). The CDR3 spells CASRRSGYNEQFF. CDR3 nucleotides: TGTGCCAGCAGGCGTAGCGGATACAATGAGCAGTTCTTC.

The V and J genes are TRBV4-1 and TRBJ2-1, with TRBD2 identical over 9 bases. Trimming removed 0 bases from V and 7 bases from J; junction bases left unmatched: 7. CDR3 size: 16 residues. Germline V gives CDR1 MGHRA, CDR2 YSYEKL. Here the CDR3 reads CASSQEGIAGANEQFF. Written as DNA, the CDR3 is TGCGCCAGCAGCCAAGAGGGGATAGCGGGAGCTAATGAGCAGTTCTTC.

The chain is built from TRBV7-8 and TRBJ2-7; tentatively, D is TRBD1 (5 bases). CDR3 size: 15 residues. CDR1 is SGHVS and CDR2 is FQNEAQ in the germline V gene. V lost 0 bases and J lost 3, with 12 bases in between. DNA of the CDR3: TGTGCCAGCAGCTTAGCAGGGGTAGGGCACTACGAGCAGTACTTC. Its translation is CASSLAGVGHYEQYF.

The rearrangement uses TRBV10-1 and TRBJ2-5, with D unresolved. The CDR3 has 15 residues. Germline lookup yields CDR1 WNHNN and CDR2 SYGVQD (reference sequence). Trimming cost V 0 bases and J 0 bases, with 8 bases left between them. CDR3 nucleotides: TGCGCCAGCAGTGAGTCTAAAATGTACCAAGAGACCCAGTACTTC. It specifies CASSESKMYQETQYF.